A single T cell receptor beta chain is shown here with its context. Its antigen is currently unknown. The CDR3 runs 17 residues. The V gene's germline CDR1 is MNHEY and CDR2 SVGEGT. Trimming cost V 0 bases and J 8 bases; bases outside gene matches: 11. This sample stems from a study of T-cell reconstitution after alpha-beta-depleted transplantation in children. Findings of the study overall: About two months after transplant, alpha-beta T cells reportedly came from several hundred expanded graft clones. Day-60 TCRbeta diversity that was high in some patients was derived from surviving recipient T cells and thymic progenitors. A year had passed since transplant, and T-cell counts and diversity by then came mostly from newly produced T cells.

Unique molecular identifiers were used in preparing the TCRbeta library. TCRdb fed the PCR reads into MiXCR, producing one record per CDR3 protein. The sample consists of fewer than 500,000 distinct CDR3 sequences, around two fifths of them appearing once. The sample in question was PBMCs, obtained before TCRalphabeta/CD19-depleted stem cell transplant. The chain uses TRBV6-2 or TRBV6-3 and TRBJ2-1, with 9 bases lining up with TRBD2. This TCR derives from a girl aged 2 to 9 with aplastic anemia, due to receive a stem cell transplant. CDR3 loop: CASSYSIRLAGKHEQFF. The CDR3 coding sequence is TGTGCCAGCAGTTACTCGATTCGGCTAGCGGGGAAACATGAGCAGTTCTTC.